This T cell receptor (beta chain) is drawn from a study of blood T cells in healthy people across ages. Overall study results and limits: Naive T cell percentage and TCR beta diversity correlated strongly.

The CDR3 consists of 18 residues. The V gene end was trimmed by 0 bases and the J gene end by 5 bases; junction bases not matched to a gene: 11. Germline CDR1 LGHDT, CDR2 YNNKEL (reference sequence). In its sample, this clonotype was seen a few times. What it binds is not known. It was with a sample-barcoded 5' primer and a J-beta primer mix that a second PCR of roughly 7 to 12 cycles was run. TCRdb recomputed calls from the 5' RACE reads with MiXCR, one row per CDR3 protein. The sample includes about 780,000 distinct CDR3 sequences, roughly 24% of them seen just once. The data also belong to a second study, concerning T cells of mothers and their children.

The origin of this receptor is a boy younger than 18 in good health. V is TRBV3-1 and J is TRBJ2-5, with TRBD2 matching over 11 bases. Specimen: blood. The CDR3 region has the DNA TGTGCCAGCAGCCAAGAGGGTCGGCTAGCGGGGGGAGAGGAGACCCAGTACTTC. Translated, it gives CASSQEGRLAGGEETQYF.